This entry describes one T cell receptor (beta chain). Its antigen is as yet unknown. Naive CD45RA+ and memory CD45RA-negative subsets were split from CD4+ cells. This sample was included in a study of shared clonotypes between healthy human individuals. At the level of the study: The people who gave samples were a couple of women and a few men aged 18 to 49. Whole-study findings and limits: Having only a few donors restricted how much genetic and exposure-history diversity was captured.

Study processing details: Filtering differed because ImmunoSEQ produced junction-only sequences that carried no quality scores. Generated by immunoSEQ multiplex PCR, the TCRdb table keeps only in-frame clones and is missing some. D and trimming were read from the DNA, whereas the V and J calls and clone size are those reported in that table. The sample contains approximately 2.5 million clones, 93% of which appear only once. The CDR3 has 15 amino acids. The rearrangement joins TRBV21-1 to TRBJ1-5. TRBV21-1 represents a pseudogene. Sequenced sample: naive CD4+ T cells from PBMCs. Regarding subset: CD45RA+ positively selected. This sequence was found in a man aged 18 to 29 in good health. Some clones in this sample may be carry-over from other donors' samples. CDR3 sequence: CASSPREHPNQPQHF. For the CDR3, the DNA is TGTGCCAGCAGCCCCCGAGAACACCCCAATCAGCCCCAGCATTTT.